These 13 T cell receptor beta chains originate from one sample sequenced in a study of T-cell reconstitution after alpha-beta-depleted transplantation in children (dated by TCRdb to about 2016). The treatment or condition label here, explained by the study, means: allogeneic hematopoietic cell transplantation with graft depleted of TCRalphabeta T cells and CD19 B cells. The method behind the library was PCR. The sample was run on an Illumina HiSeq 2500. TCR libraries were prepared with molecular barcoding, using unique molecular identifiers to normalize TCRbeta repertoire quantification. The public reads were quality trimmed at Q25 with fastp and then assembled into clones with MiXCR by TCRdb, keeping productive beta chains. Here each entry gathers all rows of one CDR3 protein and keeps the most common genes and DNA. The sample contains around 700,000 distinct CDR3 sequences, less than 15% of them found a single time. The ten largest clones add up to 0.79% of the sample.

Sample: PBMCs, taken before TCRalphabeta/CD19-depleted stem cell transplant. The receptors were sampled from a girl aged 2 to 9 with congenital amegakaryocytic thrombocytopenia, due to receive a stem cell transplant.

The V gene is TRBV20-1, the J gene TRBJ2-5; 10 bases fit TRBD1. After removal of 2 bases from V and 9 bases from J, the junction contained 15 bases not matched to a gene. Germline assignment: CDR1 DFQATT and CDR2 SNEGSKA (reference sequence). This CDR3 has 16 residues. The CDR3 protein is CSARSGTGDLRWAQYF. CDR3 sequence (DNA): TGCAGTGCTAGATCCGGGACAGGGGACCTGAGATGGGCCCAGTACTTC.

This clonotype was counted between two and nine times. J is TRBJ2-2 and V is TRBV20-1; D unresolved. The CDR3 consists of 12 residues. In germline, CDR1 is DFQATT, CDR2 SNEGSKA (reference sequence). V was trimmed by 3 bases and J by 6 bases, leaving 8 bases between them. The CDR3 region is CSASLGSGELFF. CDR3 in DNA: TGCAGTGCTAGTCTAGGTTCCGGGGAGCTGTTTTTT.

The CDR3 is CASSPYPGAGANVLTF. The DNA for the CDR3 is TGTGCCAGCTCACCATATCCCGGTGCTGGGGCCAACGTCCTGACTTTC. The V call is TRBV18, the J call TRBJ2-6; the D is unclear. V was pared by 2 bases and J by 2 bases, with 10 bases between. Germline-derived CDR1 and CDR2 are KGHSH and LQKENI. This CDR3 is 16 amino acids long.

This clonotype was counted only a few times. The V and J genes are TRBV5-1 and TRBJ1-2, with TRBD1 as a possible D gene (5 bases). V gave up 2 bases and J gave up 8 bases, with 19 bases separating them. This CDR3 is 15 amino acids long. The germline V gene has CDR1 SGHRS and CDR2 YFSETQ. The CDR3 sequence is CASSLSGTPREGYTF. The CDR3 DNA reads TGCGCCAGCAGCTTATCCGGGACGCCGAGGGAGGGCTACACCTTC.

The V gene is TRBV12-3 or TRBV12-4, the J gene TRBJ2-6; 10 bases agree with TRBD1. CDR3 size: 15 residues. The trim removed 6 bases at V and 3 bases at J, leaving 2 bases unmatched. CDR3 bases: TGTGCCAGCAGCGACAGGGGGCTTGGGGCCAACGTCCTGACTTTC. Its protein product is CASSDRGLGANVLTF.

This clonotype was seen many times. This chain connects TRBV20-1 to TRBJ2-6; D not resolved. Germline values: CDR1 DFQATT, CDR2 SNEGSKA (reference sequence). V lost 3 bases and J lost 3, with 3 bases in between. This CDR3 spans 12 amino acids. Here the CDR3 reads CSASRGANVLTF. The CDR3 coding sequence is TGCAGTGCTAGTCGTGGGGCCAACGTCCTGACTTTC.

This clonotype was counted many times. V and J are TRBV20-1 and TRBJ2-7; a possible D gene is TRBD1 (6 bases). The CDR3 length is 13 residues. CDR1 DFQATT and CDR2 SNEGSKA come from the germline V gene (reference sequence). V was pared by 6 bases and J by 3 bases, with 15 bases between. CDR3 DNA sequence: TGCAGTGCCCCCTCCCCAGGGGACTACGAGCAGTACTTC. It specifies CSAPSPGDYEQYF.

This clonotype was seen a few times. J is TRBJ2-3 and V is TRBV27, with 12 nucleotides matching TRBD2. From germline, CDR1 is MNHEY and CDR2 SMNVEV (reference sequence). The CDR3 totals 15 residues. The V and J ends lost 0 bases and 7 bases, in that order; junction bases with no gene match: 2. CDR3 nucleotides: TGTGCCAGCAGTTTATCGACTAGCGGGAGTTATACGCAGTATTTT. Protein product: CASSLSTSGSYTQYF.

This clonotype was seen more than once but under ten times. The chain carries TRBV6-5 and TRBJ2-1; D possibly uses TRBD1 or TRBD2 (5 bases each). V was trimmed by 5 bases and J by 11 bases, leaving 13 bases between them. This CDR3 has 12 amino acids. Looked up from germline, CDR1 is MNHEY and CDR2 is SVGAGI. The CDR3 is CASSRGGGQQFF. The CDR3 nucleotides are TGTGCCAGCAGTCGGGGCGGCGGTCAGCAGTTCTTC.

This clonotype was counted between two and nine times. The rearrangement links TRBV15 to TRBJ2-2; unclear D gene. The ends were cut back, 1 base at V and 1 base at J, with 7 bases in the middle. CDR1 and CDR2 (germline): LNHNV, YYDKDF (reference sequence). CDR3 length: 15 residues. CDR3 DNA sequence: TGTGCCACCAGCAGAGCAGGAGAGAACACCGGGGAGCTGTTTTTT. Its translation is CATSRAGENTGELFF.

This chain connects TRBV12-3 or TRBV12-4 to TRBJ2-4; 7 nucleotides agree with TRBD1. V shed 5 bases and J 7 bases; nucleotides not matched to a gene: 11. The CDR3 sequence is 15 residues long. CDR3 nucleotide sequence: TGTGCCAGCAGTGCACCGGGACAGAGGCGGAACATTCAGTACTTC. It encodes CASSAPGQRRNIQYF.

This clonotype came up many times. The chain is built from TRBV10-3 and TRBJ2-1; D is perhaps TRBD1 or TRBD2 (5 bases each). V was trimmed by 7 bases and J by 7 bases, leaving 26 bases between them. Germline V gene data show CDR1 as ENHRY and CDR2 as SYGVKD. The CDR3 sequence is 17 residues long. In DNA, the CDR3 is TGTGCCATCACCGAGGGGCGCTCTCCCGGGATCAAGAATGAGCAGTTCTTC. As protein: CAITEGRSPGIKNEQFF.

CDR3 in amino acids: CASSLLTSGRLLYNEQFF. The DNA of the CDR3 is TGCGCCAGCAGCCTACTGACTAGCGGGCGGCTCCTCTACAATGAGCAGTTCTTC. The J gene is TRBJ2-1, the V gene TRBV5-1, with 10 bases aligning to TRBD2. With 4 bases clipped from V and 3 bases from J, the junction kept 13 bases outside the gene matches. The CDR3 is 18 residues long. Looked up from germline, CDR1 is SGHRS and CDR2 is YFSETQ.